This T cell receptor (beta chain) is from a study of shared clonotypes between healthy human individuals (dated by TCRdb to 2018 to 2020). About the study as a whole: A few men and two women, aged 18 to 49 years, made up the cohort. To estimate repertoire size and how much clonotype sharing occurs between individuals, the study deeply sequenced the blood TCR repertoires of 4 to 6 healthy adults. Each donor's leukapheresis produced roughly between roughly 0.85 and 9.5 billion PBMCs. To increase sequencing depth and limit assay-specific biases, different laboratories used diverse techniques to prepare libraries and sequence TCR repertoires.

Using the deep immunoSEQ assay, multiplex PCR amplified TCR CDR3 regions from genomic DNA. Extracted genomic DNA from each cell subset was spread evenly across all wells of several immunoSEQ 96-well plates, with each plate serving as a replicate. For unsorted PBMC, around 0.3 ug genomic DNA, equal to approximately 30,000 T cell genomes, was loaded into each replicate PCR. Ten immunoSEQ deep assay plates were used to sequence unsorted PBMC genomic DNA. The purified libraries were quantified using a Qubit 3.0 fluorometer, sized with a Bioanalyzer 2100, and then quantified again using the KAPA Library Quantification kit. Each immunoSEQ 96-well plate was sequenced on its own single-read 150-cycle Illumina NextSeq 550 flow cell. Processing in the source paper ran as follows. Because only junctional sequences without quality scores were contained in the immunoSEQ output, filtering matching that applied to full-length reads could not be performed. To assign V/J genes and CDR3, sequences were annotated using PyIR, a Python wrapper for IgBLAST v1.9, with IMGT germline references. Reads were removed for weak V/J assignments (E-value above 1e-6), missing CDR3, stop codons, out-of-frame junctions, or ambiguous translated residues. V3J clonotypes were defined by identical inferred V gene, J gene, and CDR3 amino acid sequence. The percentage overlap between two repertoires was calculated by dividing the number of shared unique clonotypes by the size of the smaller repertoire. RTK rarefaction, the Chao1 estimator, and Recon v2.1 estimates of unobserved clonotypes were used to assess repertoire richness. In TCRdb, the immuneACCESS table is reduced to in-frame sequences with V and J assigned. These tables do not hold every clone; where another copy was compared, an unresolved V gene accounts for under half, and the others remain unexplained. The V and J calls and clone size were taken over from that table, and D and trimming were inferred from the DNA. The sample data list 450,000 to 500,000 clones, and around 73% of these were observed just once. The top ten constitute around 12% of the sample.

This clone was seen a single time. Its binding antigen is unknown. Per-base quality was not reported, and no clone a single base away is much larger than it. The CDR3, from cysteine to phenylalanine, totals 17 residues. Solely the CDR3 DNA is kept, with 51 bases framed from the first base. Germline trimming: 3 bases from V, 1 base from J; junction bases outside gene matches: 7. The germline V gene (reference sequence) specifies LNHDA as CDR1 and SQIVND as CDR2. Results and caveats for the whole study, not just this receptor: Pairwise subsampling indicated that sequencing depth was expected to affect the degree of clonotype sharing among donors. Because the study included only a small number of donors, the genetic and exposure-history diversity represented was limited. Sampling was restricted to blood, and TCR repertoires in tissue are likely to differ from TCR repertoires in blood.

Donors were healthy HIV-negative adults with no recently reported acute infections or vaccinations. Only Caucasian adults living in Nashville, Tennessee, USA were represented among the donors. For unsorted samples, around 85 million PBMCs were counted, and genomic DNA was extracted using the QIAamp DNA Blood Mini kit. Blood was obtained by leukapheresis, after which PBMCs were separated by Ficoll-Histopaque density gradient centrifugation and cryopreserved in liquid nitrogen vapor phase. This receptor was identified in a woman in her 40s in good health. Some clones in this sample may be carry-over from other donors' samples. The sequence is built from TRBV19 and TRBJ2-4, with 9 junctional bases fitting TRBD2. What was sequenced was PBMCs. CDR3 sequence: CASSIDAAGGAKNIQYF. The DNA is as follows: TGTGCCAGTAGTATCGACGCGGCGGGAGGGGCCAAAAACATTCAGTACTTC.